These 19 T cell receptor beta chains were all obtained from the same sample, sequenced in a study of T cells after yellow fever vaccination. TCRdb re-called the 5' RACE reads with MiXCR, one entry per CDR3 protein. The repertoire includes about 220,000 distinct CDR3 sequences, 3.2% of them detected once, and around 3% sits in the top ten. The material sequenced was CD4+ T cells sorted from PBMCs, taken 10 days after the yellow fever booster vaccination. The receptor set was obtained from a young man who received the YFV17D yellow fever vaccine.

This clonotype was counted at least ten times. V and J are TRBV9 and TRBJ1-5, with TRBD1 as a possible D gene (5 bases). V was clipped by 4 bases and J by 9 bases, with 20 bases between them. The CDR3 extends over 15 amino acids. CDR1 SGDLS and CDR2 YYNGEE come from the germline V gene. CDR3 amino acids: CASSPRAGINSPQHF. Here the CDR3 DNA reads TGTGCCAGCAGCCCAAGGGCAGGGATTAACTCGCCCCAGCATTTT.

In its sample, this clonotype was seen many times. The chain carries TRBV5-4 and TRBJ2-1, with 8 bases matching TRBD2. V gave up 0 bases and J gave up 9 bases; unmatched junction bases: 11. CDR1 is SGHNT, CDR2 YYREEE, per germline (reference sequence). The CDR3 is 16 amino acids. CDR3: CASSLAAGGTLREQFF. CDR3 nucleotide sequence: TGTGCCAGCAGCTTGGCCGCGGGGGGTACCCTCCGTGAGCAGTTCTTC.

This clonotype was seen only a few times. The chain is built from TRBV5-1 and TRBJ1-1; 9 nucleotides line up with TRBD1. Germline V gene lookup returns CDR1 SGHRS and CDR2 YFSETQ. The CDR3 contains 15 residues. The V gene end was trimmed by 2 bases and the J gene end by 1 base; junction bases not matched to a gene: 3. CDR3 in amino acids: CASSFTTGGNTEAFF. The CDR3 DNA follows: TGCGCCAGCAGCTTTACGACAGGGGGGAACACTGAAGCTTTCTTT. Full variable domain (remainder filled in from reference TRBV5-1 and TRBJ1-1): KAGVTQTPRYLIKTRGQQVTLSCSPISGHRSVSWYQQTPGQGLQFLFEYFSETQRNKGNFPGRFSGRQFSNSRSEMNVSTLELGDSALYLCASSFTTGGNTEAFFGQGTRLTVV.

This clonotype was detected ten times or more. The V call is TRBV3-1, the J call TRBJ2-3; a weak D match, TRBD2 (7 bases). Per the germline V gene, CDR1 is LGHDT and CDR2 is YNNKEL (reference sequence). V was cut by 3 bases and J by 4 bases, with 14 bases left in between. The CDR3 consists of 15 residues. The DNA for the CDR3 is TGTGCCAGCAGCCATAGGGGGGGATCCCCAGATACGCAGTATTTT. It specifies CASSHRGGSPDTQYF.

The J gene is TRBJ1-5, the V gene TRBV2, with D perhaps TRBD1 (6 bases). This CDR3 contains 13 residues. Between the trimmed V and J ends, which lost 7 bases and 4 bases, there was a span of 11 bases. CDR1 and CDR2 (germline): SNHLY, FYNNEI. CDR3 sequence: CASNKQGNQPQHF. CDR3 nucleotides: TGTGCCAGCAATAAACAGGGTAATCAGCCCCAGCATTTT.

This clonotype was detected many times. Here the CDR3 DNA reads TGTGCCAGCAGCTTAGTCGGCGGGGGGGATACGCAGTATTTT. Encoded protein: CASSLVGGGDTQYF. The chain has TRBV7-2 and TRBJ2-3; 8 bases fit TRBD2. V shed 1 base and J 6 bases; nucleotides not matched to a gene: 3. CDR3 size: 14 residues. Germline values: CDR1 SGHTA, CDR2 FQGNSA.

This clonotype came up a few times. The chain uses TRBV9 and TRBJ1-4, with TRBD1 identical over 7 bases. Trimming cost V 0 bases and J 8 bases; bases outside gene matches: 7. The V gene's germline CDR1 is SGDLS and CDR2 YYNGEE. The length of the CDR3 is 15 residues. The CDR3 nucleotides read TGTGCCAGCAGCGTAGACGGCCAACAGGGGGAAAAACTGTTTTTT. As protein: CASSVDGQQGEKLFF. Complete variable domain (other parts from reference TRBV9 and TRBJ1-4): DSGVTQTPKHLITATGQRVTLRCSPRSGDLSVYWYQQSLDQGLQFLIQYYNGEERAKGNILERFSAQQFPDLHSELNLSSLELGDSALYFCASSVDGQQGEKLFFGSGTQLSVL.

In this sample, this clonotype turned up many times. The J gene is TRBJ1-6, the V gene TRBV7-2, with TRBD1 as a possible D gene (6 bases). V lost 5 bases to trimming and J lost 10 bases, with 24 bases between them. Looked up from germline, CDR1 is SGHTA and CDR2 is FQGNSA. The CDR3 sequence is 17 residues long. CDR3 in DNA: TGTGCCAGCAGCCCCGGGAGAGGACAGTACGGGTACTCACCCCTCCACTTT. Residues: CASSPGRGQYGYSPLHF.

This chain connects TRBV19 to TRBJ1-2; 7 bases are a match to TRBD1. With 5 bases clipped from V and 5 bases from J, the junction kept 5 bases outside the gene matches. The V gene's germline CDR1 is LNHDA and CDR2 SQIVND (reference sequence). This CDR3 comprises 13 residues. The CDR3 protein is CASSSGTEYGYTF. The CDR3 DNA reads TGTGCCAGTAGTTCCGGGACAGAGTATGGCTACACCTTC.

This clonotype was picked up many times. The chain couples TRBV6-5 to TRBJ2-5; D tentatively reads TRBD1 or TRBD2 (5 bases each). This CDR3 is 17 amino acids long. Germline V CDR1 and CDR2: MNHEY, SVGAGI. V dropped 0 bases and J dropped 5 bases, with 19 bases sitting between them. The CDR3 is CASSYSQGRPRGETQYF. The CDR3 DNA is TGTGCCAGCAGTTACTCGCAGGGCAGGCCCCGCGGGGAGACCCAGTACTTC.

In its sample, this clonotype was seen a few times. V and J are TRBV5-8 and TRBJ2-7; 9 bases are a match to TRBD1. The length of the CDR3 is 15 residues. Germline trimming cut 4 bases from V and 4 bases from J; bases unmatched to any gene: 9. Germline values: CDR1 SGHTS, CDR2 YDEGEE. The CDR3 reads CASSGNSGQGYEQYV. CDR3 nucleotides: TGTGCCAGCAGCGGAAACTCGGGACAGGGTTACGAGCAGTACGTC.

This clonotype has ten or more counts. CDR3 residues: CASHRDRANYGYTF. CDR3 bases: TGTGCCTCTCACCGGGACAGGGCAAACTATGGCTACACCTTC. This chain uses TRBV12-3 or TRBV12-4 with TRBJ1-2; 9 nucleotides agree with TRBD1. The CDR3 runs to 14 residues. The junction had 9 bases not matched to a gene; V was cut back by 11 bases and J by 2 bases.

The table lists this clonotype with a few counts. The chain carries TRBV19 and TRBJ1-1; 9 positions agree with TRBD1. The CDR3 totals 14 residues. The V and J ends lost 4 bases and 4 bases, in that order; junction bases with no gene match: 4. The V gene's germline CDR1 is LNHDA and CDR2 SQIVND (reference sequence). Here the CDR3 DNA reads TGTGCCAGTAGTAACAGGGGGCTCGGCACTGAAGCTTTCTTT. Translating gives CASSNRGLGTEAFF.

This clonotype was recorded at least ten times. This sequence joins TRBV7-2 and TRBJ2-1; no definite D call. The germline V gene has CDR1 SGHTA and CDR2 FQGNSA. The CDR3 runs to 15 residues. The ends were cut back, 6 bases at V and 4 bases at J, with 16 bases in the middle. CDR3 residues: CASSPPGRPYNEQFF. The CDR3 DNA reads as TGTGCCAGCAGTCCTCCGGGCCGCCCTTACAATGAGCAGTTCTTC.

This clonotype was seen many times. The CDR3 coding sequence is TGTGCCAGCAGCGTGGGTCCGACAGCCCAAGAGACCCAGTACTTC. It translates to CASSVGPTAQETQYF. J is TRBJ2-5 and V is TRBV9, with a weak D call TRBD1 (5 bases). Germline V gives CDR1 SGDLS, CDR2 YYNGEE. Trimming left V 2 bases short and J 1 base short, with 12 bases between. This CDR3 is built from 15 residues.

This clonotype was counted a few times. The V call is TRBV5-1, the J call TRBJ1-1, with 8 positions matching TRBD1. CDR1 is SGHRS and CDR2 is YFSETQ in the germline V gene. V trimming: 3 bases; J trimming: 2 bases; junction bases outside the gene matches: 6. The CDR3 spans 15 residues. Written as DNA, the CDR3 is TGCGCCAGCAGCTACCAGGGGGCGATTAACACTGAAGCTTTCTTT. It codes for CASSYQGAINTEAFF.

The sample holds many counts of this clonotype. The rearrangement links TRBV4-3 to TRBJ2-7, with D tentatively TRBD1 (5 bases). Germline CDR1 LGHNA, CDR2 YSLEER. The CDR3 consists of 17 residues. Deletions cut 0 bases from V and 1 base from J, with 16 bases between. The DNA of the CDR3 is TGCGCCAGCAGCCAAGATCAGGGCAGGGCTGATTCCTACGAGCAGTACGTC. Amino acids: CASSQDQGRADSYEQYV.

This clonotype was observed many times. This chain joins TRBV5-1 and TRBJ2-5; weak D call: TRBD2 (6 bases). The CDR3 covers 14 residues. The ends were cut back, 5 bases at V and 7 bases at J, with 18 bases in the middle. Per the germline V gene, CDR1 is SGHRS and CDR2 is YFSETQ. CDR3 nucleotides: TGCGCCAGCAGTTTTGGCCCGGGGGAAGGGACCCAGTACTTC. Translation: CASSFGPGEGTQYF.

This clonotype was picked up a small number of times. The chain links TRBV25-1 to TRBJ1-5; the D gene is possibly TRBD1 (6 bases). Germline CDR1 MGHDK, CDR2 SYGVNS. Trimming removed 4 bases from V and 2 bases from J, with 9 bases in between. The CDR3 is 14 amino acids. CDR3 sequence: CASSVAGGNQPQHF. In DNA form, the CDR3 reads TGTGCCAGCAGTGTGGCAGGGGGCAATCAGCCCCAGCATTTT.